The next 15 T cell receptor beta chains were all read from a single sample in a study of graft-versus-host responses after intestinal transplantation. Clones were read by immunoSEQ multiplex PCR, and TCRdb kept only the in-frame ones, dropping some. The table shows fewer than 100,000 clones, with roughly 86% occurring only once. Sequenced material: PBMCs, taken 255 days after intestinal transplant. These receptor sequences come from a human patient who received an intestinal transplant, so some T cells may come from the graft donor.

V usage is TRBV2 and J usage is TRBJ1-3, with 7 positions matching TRBD1. The CDR3 length is 14 residues. Germline CDR1 is SNHLY and CDR2 is FYNNEI. V lost 10 bases, J lost 4 bases, and 10 bases stayed unmatched. The DNA of the CDR3 is TGTGCCAACCTACCCAGGGGGAGCGGAAACACCATATATTTT. Residues: CANLPRGSGNTIYF.

The rearrangement links TRBV6-1 to TRBJ2-5; TRBD1 aligns across 10 bases. V was pared by 6 bases and J by 5 bases, with 3 bases of the junction left unmatched. From germline, CDR1 is MNHNS and CDR2 SASEGT. CDR3 length equals 13 residues. Here the CDR3 reads CASRGTGEETQYF. For the CDR3, the DNA is TGTGCCAGCAGGGGGACAGGGGAGGAGACCCAGTACTTC.

This clone occurred a few times. The CDR3 region has the DNA TGTGCCAGCAGTACTCCCCGGGGGAGCGTCAGCAATCAGCCCCAGCATTTT. Residues: CASSTPRGSVSNQPQHF. This sequence joins TRBV28 and TRBJ1-5; possibly TRBD1 for D (5 bases). The germline V gene has CDR1 MDHEN and CDR2 SYDVKM. Trimming stripped 5 bases from V and 1 base from J, with 18 bases between. The CDR3 covers 17 residues.

The chain employs TRBV5-8 and TRBJ2-7; D uncertain. CDR1 SGHTS and CDR2 YDEGEE come from the germline V gene. V was shortened by 2 bases and J by 0 bases, with 12 bases between the two germline ends. The CDR3 loop spans 15 amino acids. CDR3 in DNA: TGTGCCAGCAGCTTCAGCCCACCACCCTCCTACGAGCAGTACTTC. Its translation is CASSFSPPPSYEQYF.

The chain combines TRBV7-9 with TRBJ1-4, with 7 nucleotides matching TRBD1. V trimming: 4 bases; J trimming: 6 bases; junction bases outside the gene matches: 11. Looked up from germline, CDR1 is SEHNR and CDR2 is FQNEAQ (reference sequence). The CDR3 contains 16 residues. In DNA form, the CDR3 reads TGTGCCAGCAGCTCCTTTTTAACAGGGGCTGATGAAAAACTGTTTTTT. This translates into CASSSFLTGADEKLFF.

The CDR3 is CASSLGPQGYTF. The CDR3 DNA follows: TGTGCCAGCAGCCTGGGACCGCAGGGCTACACCTTC. The chain joins TRBV5-6 to TRBJ1-2; D possibly corresponds to TRBD1 (5 bases). CDR1 is SGHDT, CDR2 YYEEEE, per germline. This CDR3 has 12 amino acids. Trimming took off 4 bases at V and 8 bases at J, with 12 bases between the two ends.

Points on this clone: One junction end disagrees with the germline gene, perhaps due to a read error. The chain couples TRBV7-9 to TRBJ2-6; D gene uncertain. From germline, CDR1 is SEHNR and CDR2 FQNEAQ (reference sequence). CDR3 length: 15 residues. The CDR3 nucleotides are TGTGCCAGCAGATTAGAGGTGTTTGAGGCCAACGTCCTGACTTTC. It yields the protein CASRLEVFEANVLTF.

The genes are TRBV11-2 and TRBJ2-2; no clear D. In germline, CDR1 is SGHAT, CDR2 FQNNGV. The CDR3 totals 10 residues. V lost 6 bases, J lost 5 bases, and 1 base lay in between. The DNA of the CDR3 is TGTGCCAGCAGGACCGGGGAGCTGTTTTTT. Translated, it gives CASRTGELFF.

The V call is TRBV7-9, the J call TRBJ2-5; D assignment may be TRBD1 or TRBD2 (6 bases each). Looked up from germline, CDR1 is SEHNR and CDR2 is FQNEAQ (reference sequence). V was pared by 5 bases and J by 4 bases, with 17 bases between. There are 15 residues in the CDR3. The CDR3, as DNA: TGTGCCAGCAGCCACGAGGGGGGACCGGGAGAGACCCAGTACTTC. Protein sequence: CASSHEGGPGETQYF.

This clone was seen more than once but under ten times. The genes are TRBV21-1 and TRBJ2-7; the table assigns TRBD1, which was not confirmed against the DNA. TRBV21-1 has pseudogene status. The CDR3 spans 15 residues. The CDR3 coding sequence is TGTGCCAGCAGCAAAGTTACGGGACAGCCCTACGAGCAGTACTTC. It codes for CASSKVTGQPYEQYF.

This chain connects TRBV2 to TRBJ2-1; a weak D match, TRBD2 (7 bases). Germline loops: CDR1 SNHLY, CDR2 FYNNEI. The CDR3 spans 19 residues. Between the trimmed V and J ends, which lost 2 bases and 5 bases, there was a span of 25 bases. The CDR3 reads CASSETYLGGALGNNEQFF. The CDR3 region has the DNA TGTGCCAGCAGTGAAACCTACCTGGGGGGGGCGCTGGGAAACAATGAGCAGTTCTTC.

V usage is TRBV27 and J usage is TRBJ1-1; D gene unclear. Looked up from germline, CDR1 is MNHEY and CDR2 is SMNVEV (reference sequence). The CDR3 extends over 14 amino acids. Deletions cut 5 bases from V and 4 bases from J, with 14 bases between. The CDR3 nucleotides are TGTGCCAGCAGTCCGACCCTGGACCCCACTGAAGCTTTCTTT. This codes for CASSPTLDPTEAFF.

This chain joins TRBV2 and TRBJ2-5, with D unclear. The V gene lost 8 bases and the J gene lost 10 bases, with 20 bases spanning the gap. CDR3 length equals 13 residues. From germline, CDR1 is SNHLY and CDR2 FYNNEI. CDR3 region: CASRDTAPGDQYF. The CDR3 coding sequence is TGTGCCAGCCGAGACACGGCCCCTGGTGACCAGTACTTC.

The rearrangement uses TRBV23-1 and TRBJ1-1; 10 bases are shared with TRBD1. TRBV23-1 is recorded as an ORF, its role being uncertain. The CDR3 is made up of 15 amino acids. The trim removed 5 bases at V and 2 bases at J, leaving 5 bases unmatched. This CDR3 is CASSSRDRGNTEAFF. CDR3 DNA sequence: TGCGCCAGCAGTTCCCGGGACAGGGGAAACACTGAAGCTTTCTTT.

The rearrangement uses TRBV5-1 and TRBJ1-5, with D unresolved. Germline CDR1 SGHRS, CDR2 YFSETQ. Between the trimmed V and J ends, which lost 1 base and 3 bases, there was a span of 11 bases. The CDR3 contains 15 residues. Here the CDR3 reads CASSLSGEINQPQHF. CDR3 in DNA: TGCGCCAGCAGCTTGTCCGGGGAGATCAATCAGCCCCAGCATTTT.